One sample yielded the 15 T cell receptor beta chains listed below, sequenced in a study of naive and memory T cell subsets. Two oligonucleotides, mixed equimolar, formed the beta constant-region primer covering TRBC1 and TRBC2. Nested alpha and beta constant-region primers with the SP2 primer drove four PCR rounds on ligated cDNA. TCRdb recomputed calls from the UMI-ligation and nested PCR reads with MiXCR, one row per CDR3 protein. This table holds more than 120,000 distinct CDR3 sequences, approximately 18% found once. Overall study results and limits: Naive repertoires, especially CD8, held a few larger clonotypes, possibly memory cells re-expressing CD45RA.

These TCRs' antigens remain unknown. Material: naive CD8+ T cells from blood. These receptors originate from a human donor in good health.

The V call is TRBV4-1, the J call TRBJ1-5; D ambiguous. From germline, CDR1 is MGHRA and CDR2 YSYEKL. The CDR3 length is 18 residues. V was pared by 1 base and J by 4 bases, with 20 bases between. In DNA form, the CDR3 reads TGCGCCAGCAGCCAAGCCCCGTTAAGTGAGGGAGCGAATCAGCCCCAGCATTTT. It specifies CASSQAPLSEGANQPQHF.

The CDR3 here is CASSLKAGLGYTEAFF. The DNA of the CDR3 is TGTGCCAGCAGCCTTAAGGCGGGGTTAGGATACACTGAAGCTTTCTTT. The V and J genes are TRBV28 and TRBJ1-1, with no clear D. The CDR3 totals 16 residues. Trimming pared 6 bases from V and 3 bases from J, leaving 20 bases between. From germline, CDR1 is MDHEN and CDR2 SYDVKM.

This clonotype was recorded a few times. This chain links TRBV28 with TRBJ2-2, with 7 bases lining up with TRBD1. The CDR3 runs 14 residues. V lost 5 bases, J lost 5 bases, and 5 bases stayed unmatched. Looked up from germline, CDR1 is MDHEN and CDR2 is SYDVKM. CDR3 amino acids: CASSRQGWTGELFF. The CDR3, as DNA: TGTGCCAGCAGTCGACAGGGTTGGACCGGGGAGCTGTTTTTT.

This sequence joins TRBV27 and TRBJ2-7, with D perhaps TRBD1 (5 bases). The CDR3 has 12 amino acids. V shed 2 bases and J shed 11 bases, with 13 bases lying between them. CDR1 MNHEY and CDR2 SMNVEV come from the germline V gene (reference sequence). The CDR3 DNA follows: TGTGCCAGCAGTTTAGTTCAGGGTGATGAGTACTTC. Its protein product is CASSLVQGDEYF.

The chain combines TRBV6-1 with TRBJ1-1, with D unresolved. This CDR3 region has 16 residues. CDR1 MNHNS and CDR2 SASEGT come from the germline V gene. Deletions cut 2 bases from V and 1 base from J, with 14 bases between. The CDR3 sequence: CASSELQADPNTEAFF. The CDR3, as DNA: TGTGCCAGCAGTGAATTGCAAGCCGACCCGAACACTGAAGCTTTCTTT.

This clonotype was found a few times. CDR3 bases: TGTGCCAGCAGAACTCCCTCCCAGGACAGAGCCTACGAGCAGTACTTC. Translating gives CASRTPSQDRAYEQYF. The chain joins TRBV28 to TRBJ2-7; possible D gene TRBD1, 6 bases. Looked up from germline, CDR1 is MDHEN and CDR2 is SYDVKM. CDR3 length equals 16 residues. Trimming removed 6 bases from V and 2 bases from J, with 20 bases in between.

The CDR3: CASSVSGSLLYEQYF. The CDR3 DNA reads TGTGCCAGCAGCGTTAGCGGGAGCCTTCTCTACGAGCAGTACTTC. The V and J genes are TRBV7-2 and TRBJ2-7, with 9 bases matching TRBD2. With V trimmed by 5 bases and J by 3 bases, 8 bases remained unmatched. The V gene's germline CDR1 is SGHTA and CDR2 FQGNSA. The CDR3 is 15 amino acids. The whole variable domain, filled in from reference TRBV7-2 and TRBJ2-7, reads GAGVSQSPSNKVTEKGKDVELRCDPISGHTALYWYRQSLGQGLEFLIYFQGNSAPDKSGLPSDRFSAERTGGSVSTLTIQRTQQEDSAVYLCASSVSGSLLYEQYFGPGTRLTVT.

This clonotype was picked up one time. This chain connects TRBV4-3 to TRBJ2-2; 7 bases fit TRBD1. The germline gives CDR1 LGHNA, CDR2 YSLEER. Unmatched junction bases numbered 21, after V lost 3 bases and J lost 5 bases. This CDR3 spans 20 amino acids. CDR3 in amino acids: CASSQGIGGRGTLETGELFF. The CDR3 DNA reads as TGCGCCAGCAGCCAGGGTATAGGGGGCAGGGGGACCTTGGAAACCGGGGAGCTGTTTTTT.

The V gene is TRBV20-1, the J gene TRBJ2-1; D is unclear. The CDR3 contains 11 residues. Trimming shortened V by 3 bases and J by 6 bases, and 6 bases separated the two germline ends. Germline CDR1 reads DFQATT; CDR2 reads SNEGSKA (reference sequence). In DNA, the CDR3 is TGCAGTGCTAGTTTTTTCAATGAGCAGTTCTTC. Its translation: CSASFFNEQFF.

In its sample, this clonotype was seen a few times. The chain recombines TRBV20-1 with TRBJ1-2; 7 nucleotides agree with TRBD1. This CDR3 region has 17 residues. Germline V CDR1 and CDR2: DFQATT, SNEGSKA (reference sequence). Trimming removed 7 bases from V and 2 bases from J; junction bases left unmatched: 19. The CDR3 reads CSVEGGGGERLNYGYTF. CDR3 in DNA: TGCAGTGTAGAGGGGGGAGGGGGCGAAAGACTGAACTATGGCTACACCTTC.

This clonotype was observed a handful of times. This CDR3 reads CASSHPGTSGLNEQFF. CDR3 in DNA: TGTGCCAGCAGCCACCCCGGGACTAGCGGTTTGAATGAGCAGTTCTTC. The V call is TRBV7-2, the J call TRBJ2-1, with 11 bases lining up with TRBD2. The CDR3 is 16 residues long. The V segment lost 5 bases and the J segment 7 bases; nucleotides outside the gene matches: 10. The V gene's germline CDR1 is SGHTA and CDR2 FQGNSA.

The chain links TRBV12-3 or TRBV12-4 to TRBJ2-5, with D possibly TRBD1 on 5 matching bases. V shed 3 bases and J shed 1 base, with 6 bases lying between them. The CDR3 spans 13 residues. The DNA for the CDR3 is TGTGCCAGCAGTTTTGGGGCCCAAGAGACCCAGTACTTC. This gives the protein CASSFGAQETQYF.

This clonotype showed up just a few times. V and J are TRBV6-6 and TRBJ1-3, with D possibly matching TRBD1 (5 bases). From germline, CDR1 is MNHNY and CDR2 SVGAGI (reference sequence). The CDR3 is 14 residues long. Trimming took off 2 bases at V and 2 bases at J, with 7 bases between the two ends. The CDR3 here is CASSYAGAGNTIYF. The CDR3 bases are TGTGCCAGCAGTTACGCGGGGGCTGGAAACACCATATATTTT.

The J gene is TRBJ2-1, the V gene TRBV4-3; 7 bases map to TRBD2. Germline values: CDR1 LGHNA, CDR2 YSLEER. This CDR3 spans 17 amino acids. The V and J ends lost 3 bases and 5 bases, in that order; junction bases with no gene match: 13. This CDR3 reads CASSQERVGLGDNEQFF. The CDR3 coding sequence is TGCGCCAGCAGCCAGGAGAGGGTTGGACTAGGAGACAATGAGCAGTTCTTC.

The J gene is TRBJ1-5, the V gene TRBV12-3 or TRBV12-4; D is perhaps TRBD1 (5 bases). The germline V and J ends were trimmed by 5 bases and 1 base, with 12 bases remaining between them. This CDR3 spans 15 amino acids. CDR3 bases: TGTGCCAGCAGTGCCCCGGGACTAAGCAATCAGCCCCAGCATTTT. Residues: CASSAPGLSNQPQHF.